Listed here are 24 T cell receptor beta chains from one sample, sequenced in a study of blood T cell repertoires in COVID-19. TCRdb's copy holds only in-frame clones and misses some; the assay was immunoSEQ multiplex PCR. The sample gives 250,000 to 300,000 clones, around 92% of which show up once; more than 1.5% is in the top ten. Sequenced sample: PBMCs or T cells enriched from blood (not recorded which). The receptors here all came from a woman between 55 and 75 years old who had recovered from COVID-19.

The chain employs TRBV29-1 and TRBJ2-5, with D unclear. The V gene lost 2 bases and the J gene lost 4 bases, with 5 bases spanning the gap. Per the germline V gene, CDR1 is SQVTM and CDR2 is ANQGSEA. This CDR3 region has 11 residues. The CDR3 reads CSVEQVETQYF. The DNA of the CDR3 is TGCAGCGTTGAACAGGTAGAGACCCAGTACTTC.

This clone was seen once. The genes are TRBV6-2 or TRBV6-3 and TRBJ2-3; a possible D gene is TRBD1 (6 bases). Trimming removed 0 bases from V and 3 bases from J, with 22 bases in between. Looked up from germline, CDR1 is MNHEY and CDR2 is SVGEGT. This CDR3 has 19 amino acids. CDR3: CASSYSLAILGGVTDTQYF. The CDR3 DNA is TGTGCCAGCAGTTACTCGTTAGCGATCCTAGGGGGAGTTACAGATACGCAGTATTTT.

The chain combines TRBV5-1 with TRBJ2-1; 10 bases are shared with TRBD2. CDR1 and CDR2 from the germline V gene are SGHRS and YFSETQ. V shed 3 bases, J shed 7 bases, and the junction held 4 bases outside the gene matches. CDR3 length equals 14 residues. DNA of the CDR3: TGCGCCAGCAGCTCTAGCGGGAGAGAAAATGAGCAGTTCTTC. Protein sequence: CASSSSGRENEQFF.

The chain joins TRBV2 to TRBJ2-7, with a weak D call TRBD2 (5 bases). The CDR3 is made up of 13 amino acids. Germline loops: CDR1 SNHLY, CDR2 FYNNEI. Trimming left V 8 bases short and J 2 bases short, with 13 bases between. As DNA, the CDR3 is TGTGCCAGCTGCGCGGGCTTCACCTACGAGCAGTACTTC. It codes for CASCAGFTYEQYF.

This clone appeared a single time. The gene calls are TRBV28 and TRBJ2-7, with 8 nucleotides matching TRBD2. This CDR3 region has 17 residues. CDR1 and CDR2 (germline): MDHEN, SYDVKM. V lost 5 bases, J lost 4 bases, and 16 bases stayed unmatched. CDR3 protein: CASSPTTSASPPYEQYF. CDR3 in DNA: TGTGCCAGCAGTCCCACGACTAGCGCGAGCCCCCCGTACGAGCAGTACTTC. The entire variable domain, with the rest obtained from reference TRBV28 and TRBJ2-7, is as follows: DVKVTQSSRYLVKRTGEKVFLECVQDMDHENMFWYRQDPGLGLRLIYFSYDVKMKEKGDIPEGYSVSREKKERFSLILESASTNQTSMYLCASSPTTSASPPYEQYFGPGTRLTVT.

The chain combines TRBV3-1 (or the pseudogene TRBV3-2) with TRBJ1-4, with D tentatively TRBD1 (5 bases). The V end lost 2 bases, the J end lost 8 bases, and 12 bases lay between the germline ends. The germline CDR1 and CDR2 sequences are LGHDT and YNNKEL (reference sequence). The CDR3 consists of 14 residues. CDR3 in amino acids: CASSQSWGGEKLFF. Here the CDR3 DNA reads TGTGCCAGCAGCCAATCTTGGGGGGGGGAAAAACTGTTTTTT.

The V gene is TRBV24-1, the J gene TRBJ2-7; 11 bases are shared with TRBD2. Trimming removed 4 bases from V and 0 bases from J; junction bases left unmatched: 4. The CDR3 runs 16 residues. CDR1 and CDR2 (germline): KGHDR, SFDVKD. The CDR3 DNA is TGTGCCACCAGTGAAACGGGACTAGCGGACTCCTACGAGCAGTACTTC. Translating gives CATSETGLADSYEQYF.

V usage is TRBV5-1 and J usage is TRBJ1-1, with a tentative D call TRBD1 (5 bases). Germline V CDR1 and CDR2: SGHRS, YFSETQ. This CDR3 spans 14 amino acids. Trimming cost V 4 bases and J 3 bases, with 13 bases left between them. CDR3 sequence: CASSPDPGYTEAFF. The CDR3 DNA is TGCGCCAGCAGCCCTGACCCAGGGTACACTGAAGCTTTCTTT.

The genes are TRBV19 and TRBJ2-7, with 10 bases fitting TRBD1. Germline trimming cut 7 bases from V and 4 bases from J; bases unmatched to any gene: 10. Looked up from germline, CDR1 is LNHDA and CDR2 is SQIVND (reference sequence). CDR3 size: 15 residues. The CDR3 sequence is CASNDVRQGAYEQYF. The CDR3 DNA reads as TGTGCCAGTAATGATGTTCGACAGGGGGCATACGAGCAGTACTTC.

In this sample, this clone turned up many times. The rearrangement joins TRBV7-3 to TRBJ1-1, with unresolved D. Trimming took off 2 bases at V and 1 base at J, with 5 bases between the two ends. Germline CDR1 SGHTA, CDR2 FQGTGA. There are 13 residues in the CDR3. The CDR3 nucleotides are TGTGCCAGCAGCTTAGAAGCGAACACTGAAGCTTTCTTT. Its translation: CASSLEANTEAFF.

This sequence joins TRBV27 and TRBJ1-2, with D tentatively TRBD1 (5 bases). V was shortened by 5 bases and J by 8 bases, with 18 bases between the two germline ends. This CDR3 comprises 14 residues. Germline assignment: CDR1 MNHEY and CDR2 SMNVEV (reference sequence). The CDR3 region is CASSDSKLMSGYTF. CDR3 sequence (DNA): TGTGCCAGCAGTGACAGTAAACTTATGTCGGGCTACACCTTC.

The V and J genes are TRBV18 and TRBJ2-5; TRBD1 aligns across 7 bases. Germline-derived CDR1 and CDR2 are KGHSH and LQKENI. The CDR3 covers 13 residues. The trim removed 5 bases at V and 1 base at J, leaving 1 base unmatched. CDR3: CASSDRAQETQYF. CDR3 nucleotide sequence: TGTGCCAGCTCAGACAGGGCCCAAGAGACCCAGTACTTC.

This clone was seen more than once but under ten times. The rearrangement joins TRBV18 to TRBJ1-5, with 7 nucleotides matching TRBD1. Germline V gene lookup returns CDR1 KGHSH and CDR2 LQKENI. CDR3 length equals 18 residues. Unmatched junction bases numbered 17, after V lost 2 bases and J lost 7 bases. The CDR3, as DNA: TGTGCCAGCTCACCAAAGAATAGTCGGACAGGCCAGGGGCAGCCCCAGCATTTT. Protein product: CASSPKNSRTGQGQPQHF.

J is TRBJ1-1 and V is TRBV5-1; TRBD1 matches at 7 bases. The CDR3 consists of 14 residues. In germline, CDR1 is SGHRS, CDR2 YFSETQ. With 4 bases clipped from V and 5 bases from J, the junction kept 8 bases outside the gene matches. The CDR3 nucleotides are TGCGCCAGCAGCCCTTCACAGGGGCGGACTGAAGCTTTCTTT. Protein product: CASSPSQGRTEAFF. The full variable domain, its missing parts supplied by reference TRBV5-1 and TRBJ1-1, is KAGVTQTPRYLIKTRGQQVTLSCSPISGHRSVSWYQQTPGQGLQFLFEYFSETQRNKGNFPGRFSGRQFSNSRSEMNVSTLELGDSALYLCASSPSQGRTEAFFGQGTRLTVV.

The chain couples TRBV28 to TRBJ2-2; no firm D call. Trimming pared 4 bases from V and 4 bases from J, leaving 16 bases between. CDR1 and CDR2 from the germline V gene are MDHEN and SYDVKM. The CDR3 is made up of 16 amino acids. The CDR3 nucleotides are TGTGCCAGCAGTTCAGTAACTGGGCAAGGCACCGGGGAGCTGTTTTTT. It yields the protein CASSSVTGQGTGELFF.

This clone was observed a few times. The chain joins TRBV5-1 to TRBJ2-3; 8 bases fit TRBD2. V shed 5 bases and J 5 bases; nucleotides not matched to a gene: 13. CDR3 length equals 16 residues. Germline CDR1 reads SGHRS; CDR2 reads YFSETQ. DNA for the CDR3: TGCGCCAGCAGGCCGCAAGGCGGGGGGAATGTAGATACGCAGTATTTT. Protein: CASRPQGGGNVDTQYF.

This chain connects TRBV5-1 to TRBJ2-1; TRBD2 matches 8 bases. Germline lookup yields CDR1 SGHRS and CDR2 YFSETQ. CDR3 length: 15 amino acids. V trimming: 2 bases; J trimming: 4 bases; junction bases outside the gene matches: 5. Here the CDR3 reads CASSLLAGIYNEQFF. In nucleotides, the CDR3 is TGCGCCAGCAGCTTATTAGCGGGAATATACAATGAGCAGTTCTTC.

This CDR3 is CASSMRQVTEKLFF. The CDR3 region has the DNA TGCGCCAGCAGCATGAGACAGGTCACTGAAAAACTGTTTTTT. J is TRBJ1-4 and V is TRBV4-1, with TRBD1 as a possible D gene (6 bases). CDR1 is MGHRA, CDR2 YSYEKL, per germline. The CDR3 totals 14 residues. V lost 5 bases, J lost 7 bases, and 14 bases lay in between.

The genes are TRBV30 and TRBJ1-2; possibly TRBD1 for D (6 bases). V was clipped by 0 bases and J by 8 bases, with 13 bases between them. CDR1 and CDR2 (germline): GTSNPN, SVGIG (reference sequence). The CDR3 loop spans 13 amino acids. The CDR3 DNA is TGTGCCTGGAGTGTACGACAGGTGGGGGGCTACACCTTC. Translating gives CAWSVRQVGGYTF.

The V call is TRBV7-9, the J call TRBJ1-2, with D unresolved. V was shortened by 6 bases and J by 4 bases, with 9 bases between the two germline ends. Per germline, CDR1 SEHNR and CDR2 FQNEAQ (reference sequence). The CDR3 loop spans 12 amino acids. The CDR3 is CASSSGSYGYTF. In nucleotides, the CDR3 is TGTGCCAGCAGTTCCGGGTCCTATGGCTACACCTTC.

The V gene is TRBV11-2, the J gene TRBJ1-1, with D perhaps TRBD1 (6 bases). Germline values: CDR1 SGHAT, CDR2 FQNNGV. This CDR3 comprises 16 residues. V was trimmed by 4 bases and J by 0 bases, leaving 15 bases between them. CDR3 protein: CASSSTWTDLNTEAFF. The CDR3 DNA sequence: TGTGCCAGCAGCTCTACTTGGACAGATCTGAACACTGAAGCTTTCTTT.

The genes are TRBV2 and TRBJ1-4; D not certain. Germline V gives CDR1 SNHLY, CDR2 FYNNEI. There are 14 residues in the CDR3. Trimming stripped 5 bases from V and 2 bases from J, with 9 bases between. The CDR3 spells CASSLEATNEKLFF. CDR3 sequence (DNA): TGTGCCAGCAGTTTGGAGGCCACTAATGAAAAACTGTTTTTT.

The CDR3 DNA sequence: TGTGCCATCAGTCCCTCCCCTCGGGCCTACAATGAGCAGTTCTTC. Its translation: CAISPSPRAYNEQFF. The chain joins TRBV10-3 to TRBJ2-1; D gene unclear. The germline V gene has CDR1 ENHRY and CDR2 SYGVKD. This CDR3 is built from 15 residues. V was trimmed by 5 bases and J by 2 bases, leaving 13 bases between them.

CDR3 bases: TGCGCCAGCAGCTTGGAGTCGGTTTCCTACAATGAGCAGTTCTTC. This sequence encodes CASSLESVSYNEQFF. The chain recombines TRBV5-1 with TRBJ2-1, with D unresolved. This CDR3 has 15 residues. The V end lost 0 bases, the J end lost 1 base, and 8 bases lay between the germline ends. The germline CDR1 and CDR2 sequences are SGHRS and YFSETQ.